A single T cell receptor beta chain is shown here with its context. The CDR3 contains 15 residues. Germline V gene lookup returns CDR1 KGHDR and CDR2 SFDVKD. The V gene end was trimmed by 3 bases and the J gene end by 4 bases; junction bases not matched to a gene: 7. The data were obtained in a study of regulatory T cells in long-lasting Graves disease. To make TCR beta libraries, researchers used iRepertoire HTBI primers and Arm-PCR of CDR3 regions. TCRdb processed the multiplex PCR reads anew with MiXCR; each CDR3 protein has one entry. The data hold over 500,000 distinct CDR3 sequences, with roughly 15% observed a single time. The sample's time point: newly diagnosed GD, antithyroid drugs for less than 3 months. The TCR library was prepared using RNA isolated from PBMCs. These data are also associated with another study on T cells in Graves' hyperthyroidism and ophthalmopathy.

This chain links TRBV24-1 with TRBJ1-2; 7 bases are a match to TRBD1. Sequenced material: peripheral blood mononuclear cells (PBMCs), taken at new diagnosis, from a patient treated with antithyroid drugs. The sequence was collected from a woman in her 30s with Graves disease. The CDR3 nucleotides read TGTGCCACCAGTGATCCAGGACAGGCCGCCTATGGCTACACCTTC. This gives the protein CATSDPGQAAYGYTF.